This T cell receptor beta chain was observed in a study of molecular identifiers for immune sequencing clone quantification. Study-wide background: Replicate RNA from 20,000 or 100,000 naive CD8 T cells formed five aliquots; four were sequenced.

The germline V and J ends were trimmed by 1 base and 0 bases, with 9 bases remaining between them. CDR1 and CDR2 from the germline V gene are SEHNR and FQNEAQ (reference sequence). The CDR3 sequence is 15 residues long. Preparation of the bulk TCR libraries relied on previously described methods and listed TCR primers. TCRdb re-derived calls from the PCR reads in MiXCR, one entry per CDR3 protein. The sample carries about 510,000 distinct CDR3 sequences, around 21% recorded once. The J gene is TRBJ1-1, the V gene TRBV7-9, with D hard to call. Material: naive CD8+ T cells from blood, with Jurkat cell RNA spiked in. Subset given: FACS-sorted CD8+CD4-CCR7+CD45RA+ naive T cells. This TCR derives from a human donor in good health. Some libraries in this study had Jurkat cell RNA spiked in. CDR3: CASSLGIGMNTEAFF. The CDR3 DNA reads TGTGCCAGCAGCTTAGGGATCGGAATGAACACTGAAGCTTTCTTT.